Below are 9 T cell receptor beta chains sequenced from a single sample in a study of blood T cells in healthy people across ages. With a J-beta primer mix and a sample-barcoded 5' primer, a second PCR ran 7 to 11 cycles. Using its own MiXCR run on the 5' RACE reads, TCRdb lists one record per CDR3 protein. The sample consists of roughly 900,000 distinct CDR3 sequences, under 50% of them appearing once. Sequenced input: blood. Receptor source: a young man in good health.

The V gene is TRBV10-3, the J gene TRBJ2-1, with D hard to call. Germline-derived CDR1 and CDR2 are ENHRY and SYGVKD. The CDR3 extends over 14 amino acids. V was shortened by 4 bases and J by 8 bases, with 15 bases between the two germline ends. The CDR3 sequence: CAISVSGPVDEQFF. CDR3 DNA: TGTGCCATCAGTGTGTCCGGGCCGGTCGATGAGCAGTTCTTC.

This chain connects TRBV15 to TRBJ1-6; D is ambiguous. The CDR3 runs to 16 residues. V was pared by 1 base and J by 0 bases, with 7 bases between. Germline assignment: CDR1 LNHNV and CDR2 YYDKDF (reference sequence). The CDR3 sequence: CATSRGSSSYNSPLHF. Here the CDR3 DNA reads TGTGCCACCAGCAGAGGATCGAGCTCCTATAATTCACCCCTCCACTTT.

The chain couples TRBV2 to TRBJ2-3, with 13 bases aligning to TRBD2. Germline V gene data show CDR1 as SNHLY and CDR2 as FYNNEI. The J segment lost 3 bases and the V segment lost 4 bases, leaving 1 base of the junction unmatched. CDR3 size: 15 residues. CDR3 in DNA: TGTGCCAGCAGTGGGACTAGCGGGAGAACAGATACGCAGTATTTT. This sequence encodes CASSGTSGRTDTQYF.

With respect to this clonotype: A single base separates this from a much larger clone, so it may be a read error. The rearrangement joins TRBV2 to TRBJ1-5; D is uncertain. The germline V and J ends were trimmed by 3 bases and 9 bases, with 18 bases remaining between them. Germline V gives CDR1 SNHLY, CDR2 FYNNEI. CDR3 length: 15 amino acids. CDR3 nucleotides: TGTGCCAGCAGTGAGGTCATGGGCACTTCAGGGCCCCAGCATTTT. Its protein product is CASSEVMGTSGPQHF.

The chain combines TRBV7-2 with TRBJ2-3; 12 bases line up with TRBD2. Losses at the gene ends were 4 bases for V and 3 bases for J; bases not matched to a gene: 5. The germline V gene has CDR1 SGHTA and CDR2 FQGNSA. The CDR3 contains 16 residues. The CDR3 sequence: CASSSRLAGATDTQYF. CDR3 sequence (DNA): TGTGCCAGCAGCTCCCGACTAGCGGGGGCAACAGATACGCAGTATTTT.

For this clonotype: A read error is possible here, since a much larger clone lies one base away. The rearrangement joins TRBV10-3 to TRBJ2-3; 8 bases are a match to TRBD2. CDR1 ENHRY and CDR2 SYGVKD come from the germline V gene. J lost 4 bases, V lost 10 bases, and 7 bases had no gene match. The length of the CDR3 is 13 residues. The CDR3 DNA reads as TGTGCCAATCAAGGGCGGGGGGCAGATACGCAGTATTTT. Protein: CANQGRGADTQYF.

The chain couples TRBV5-1 to TRBJ2-4; D gene ambiguous. The DNA end is a closer match to TRBJ2-7, so the J assignment may be wrong. This CDR3 contains 16 residues. The V gene's germline CDR1 is SGHRS and CDR2 YFSETQ. The CDR3 loop is CASSPGVDPGDYEQYF. DNA for the CDR3: TGCGCCAGCAGTCCAGGTGTAGACCCTGGGGACTACGAGCAGTACTTC.

The gene calls are TRBV4-1 and TRBJ2-7; D remains unclear. Deletions cut 0 bases from V and 3 bases from J, with 12 bases between. The germline V gene encodes CDR1 MGHRA and CDR2 YSYEKL. This CDR3 contains 15 residues. The CDR3 spells CASSQDLRSFYEQYF. DNA for the CDR3: TGCGCCAGCAGCCAAGATCTTAGGTCCTTCTACGAGCAGTACTTC.

This rearrangement joins TRBV25-1 to TRBJ2-3, with TRBD2 identical over 7 bases. Germline CDR1 and CDR2: MGHDK and SYGVNS. CDR3 size: 18 residues. V trimming: 1 base; J trimming: 1 base; junction bases outside the gene matches: 11. CDR3: CASSEWGSGARGTDTQYF. As DNA, the CDR3 is TGTGCCAGCAGTGAATGGGGGAGCGGGGCCCGGGGCACAGATACGCAGTATTTT.